One sample yielded the 28 T cell receptor beta chains listed below, sequenced in a study of Graves' ophthalmopathy and Graves' hyperthyroidism. Scientists amplified the TCR beta CDR3 regions from RNA transcripts. HTBI primers primed a first-round RT-PCR, and a second-round multiplex PCR followed. TCRdb redid the calling of the multiplex PCR reads with MiXCR, one entry per CDR3 protein. The sample includes approximately 480,000 distinct CDR3 sequences, approximately 15% of them seen just once. The sequencing input was blood. The source is a woman under 40 with Graves' ophthalmopathy.

This clonotype was counted a few times. CDR3 DNA sequence: TGTGCCAGCAGGAGAACTAGCGGGGGTTCCACAGATACGCAGTATTTT. It is translated as CASRRTSGGSTDTQYF. This rearrangement joins TRBV2 to TRBJ2-3; 11 positions match TRBD2. Germline V gives CDR1 SNHLY, CDR2 FYNNEI. The ends lost 6 bases at V and 2 bases at J; junction bases unmatched: 7. This CDR3 has 16 residues.

Only a few counts were recorded for this clonotype. This sequence joins TRBV15 and TRBJ2-4; TRBD2 matches 7 bases. CDR3 length: 15 amino acids. Trimming removed 3 bases from V and 6 bases from J; junction bases left unmatched: 8. Germline assignment: CDR1 LNHNV and CDR2 YYDKDF (reference sequence). The chain's CDR3 is CATSSLGLVVNIQYF. The CDR3 DNA reads TGTGCCACCAGCAGTCTCGGACTAGTCGTAAACATTCAGTACTTC.

This clonotype was detected a few times. The chain couples TRBV7-9 to TRBJ1-1, with TRBD1 matching over 7 bases. This CDR3 spans 15 amino acids. V lost 5 bases, J lost 11 bases, and 17 bases stayed unmatched. Germline V CDR1 and CDR2: SEHNR, FQNEAQ (reference sequence). CDR3 DNA: TGTGCCAGCAGCCCACAACTAAACAGGGGCGAGGGGGCTTTCTTT. It yields the protein CASSPQLNRGEGAFF.

The V and J genes are TRBV12-3 or TRBV12-4 and TRBJ2-7; the match to TRBD2 covers 10 bases. This CDR3 contains 15 residues. J was trimmed by 6 bases and V by 6 bases; bases with no gene match: 11. Written as DNA, the CDR3 is TGTGCCAGCAGGCGGTCTAGCGGGAGTTCTAGCGAGCAGTACTTC. It encodes CASRRSSGSSSEQYF.

This clonotype was found many times. This chain joins TRBV7-9 and TRBJ2-4; 8 positions match TRBD2. Looked up from germline, CDR1 is SEHNR and CDR2 is FQNEAQ (reference sequence). The trim removed 5 bases at V and 0 bases at J, leaving 3 bases unmatched. This CDR3 has 15 amino acids. The CDR3 is CASSQLAVAKNIQYF. The CDR3 DNA reads as TGTGCCAGCAGCCAACTAGCGGTAGCCAAAAACATTCAGTACTTC.

This clonotype was counted at least ten times. The CDR3 is CASRTSLGSYEQYF. The CDR3, as DNA: TGTGCCAGCAGGACTAGCCTTGGTTCCTACGAGCAGTACTTC. The chain combines TRBV6-5 with TRBJ2-7, with 7 bases aligning to TRBD2. Germline lookup yields CDR1 MNHEY and CDR2 SVGAGI. The J segment lost 1 base and the V segment lost 6 bases, leaving 6 bases of the junction unmatched. This CDR3 spans 14 amino acids.

This clonotype occurred many times. A read error may be the cause here, since a much bigger clone is one base away. The chain employs TRBV20-1 and TRBJ2-7; D is unclear. V lost 0 bases to trimming and J lost 3 bases, with 9 bases between them. CDR3 length: 13 amino acids. Germline values: CDR1 DFQATT, CDR2 SNEGSKA (reference sequence). The CDR3 coding sequence is TGCAGTGCTAGAGATCGGAAAGACTACGAGCAGTACTTC. Protein sequence: CSARDRKDYEQYF.

The CDR3 coding sequence is TGCAGCGCACCCCGGGACAGTTTTGGCTACACCTTC. Protein: CSAPRDSFGYTF. This chain connects TRBV29-1 to TRBJ1-2; 7 nucleotides align to TRBD1. The CDR3 spans 12 residues. The J segment lost 7 bases and the V segment lost 7 bases, leaving 9 bases of the junction unmatched. Germline-derived CDR1 and CDR2 are SQVTM and ANQGSEA.

The sample holds many counts of this clonotype. The genes are TRBV4-1 and TRBJ1-1, with 9 bases aligning to TRBD1. V dropped 8 bases and J dropped 5; count of bases not matched to a gene: 6. The CDR3 is made up of 13 amino acids. CDR1 and CDR2 (germline): MGHRA, YSYEKL. CDR3 DNA: TGCGCCAGCCTTGCGGACAGGGGAACTGAAGCTTTCTTT. Translated, it gives CASLADRGTEAFF.

Many counts were recorded for this clonotype. V gene TRBV12-3 or TRBV12-4 combines with J gene TRBJ1-2; 9 positions agree with TRBD1. Trimming cost V 5 bases and J 8 bases; bases outside gene matches: 9. The CDR3 extends over 14 amino acids. CDR3 coding DNA: TGTGCCAGCAGTCAGACAGGGGGAACGGTCGGCTACACCTTC. Its translation is CASSQTGGTVGYTF.

Ten or more counts support this clonotype. The rearrangement links TRBV29-1 to TRBJ2-5, with 7 positions matching TRBD1. Losses at the gene ends were 4 bases for V and 1 base for J; bases not matched to a gene: 6. The germline V gene encodes CDR1 SQVTM and CDR2 ANQGSEA. This CDR3 region has 14 residues. This CDR3 reads CSVADRASQETQYF. The CDR3 coding sequence is TGCAGCGTTGCTGACAGGGCGAGCCAAGAGACCCAGTACTTC. The full variable domain, rest sourced from reference TRBV29-1 and TRBJ2-5, is SAVISQKPSRDICQRGTSLTIQCQVDSQVTMMFWYRQQPGQSLTLIATANQGSEATYESGFVIDKFPISRPNLTFSTLTVSNMSPEDSSIYLCSVADRASQETQYFGPGTRLLVL.

The chain carries TRBV18 and TRBJ1-1, with no clear D. CDR3 length: 14 residues. Germline V gene data show CDR1 as KGHSH and CDR2 as LQKENI. Trimming removed 3 bases at V and 1 base at J, with 9 bases between. CDR3 nucleotides: TGTGCCAGCTCACCTACTGGGAAGAACACTGAAGCTTTCTTT. It translates to CASSPTGKNTEAFF.

This clonotype has just a few counts. The CDR3 DNA reads TGCAGTGCTAGGGAGCTCGACAGGGGGGCCCCCACTGAAGCTTTCTTT. This encodes CSARELDRGAPTEAFF. The chain links TRBV20-1 to TRBJ1-1; 9 bases fit TRBD1. Germline trimming cut 3 bases from V and 4 bases from J; bases unmatched to any gene: 12. This CDR3 is built from 16 residues. Looked up from germline, CDR1 is DFQATT and CDR2 is SNEGSKA (reference sequence).

For the CDR3, the DNA is TGTGCCAGCAGCCAAGACCTAATGGGGACAAACATTCAGTACTTC. It codes for CASSQDLMGTNIQYF. This chain joins TRBV4-2 and TRBJ2-4; D is perhaps TRBD1 or TRBD2 (5 bases each). V shed 0 bases and J shed 6 bases, with 12 bases lying between them. The CDR3 consists of 15 residues. Germline V gene lookup returns CDR1 LGHNA and CDR2 YNFKEQ.

This clonotype was found a few times. This chain joins TRBV12-3 or TRBV12-4 and TRBJ1-1; no reliable D call. The V end lost 7 bases, the J end lost 5 bases, and 14 bases lay between the germline ends. CDR3 length: 13 residues. This CDR3 reads CASTIQRWTEAFF. The CDR3 DNA reads as TGTGCCAGCACCATCCAAAGGTGGACTGAAGCTTTCTTT.

This clonotype was detected many times. The rearrangement uses TRBV7-2 and TRBJ1-1, with D tentatively TRBD1 (5 bases). The CDR3 is 15 residues long. The V end lost 5 bases, the J end lost 8 bases, and 21 bases lay between the germline ends. Germline V lookup: CDR1 SGHTA, CDR2 FQGNSA. CDR3 sequence: CASSPSTDQYDEAFF. DNA of the CDR3: TGTGCCAGCAGCCCTTCGACAGACCAATACGACGAAGCTTTCTTT. Based on the CDR3 plus reference TRBV7-2 and TRBJ1-1, the full variable domain is GAGVSQSPSNKVTEKGKDVELRCDPISGHTALYWYRQSLGQGLEFLIYFQGNSAPDKSGLPSDRFSAERTGGSVSTLTIQRTQQEDSAVYLCASSPSTDQYDEAFFGQGTRLTVV.

At least ten counts were recorded for this clonotype. The V call is TRBV6-1, the J call TRBJ2-7; perhaps TRBD2 as D (7 bases). The CDR3 totals 14 residues. Germline V gene lookup returns CDR1 MNHNS and CDR2 SASEGT. V dropped 4 bases and J dropped 0 bases, with 10 bases sitting between them. The CDR3: CASSGRGASYEQYF. CDR3 nucleotides: TGTGCCAGCAGTGGTCGGGGGGCCTCCTACGAGCAGTACTTC.

This clonotype occurred many times. The chain is built from TRBV6-5 and TRBJ2-7; D possibly corresponds to TRBD1 (6 bases). Germline loops: CDR1 MNHEY, CDR2 SVGAGI. The length of the CDR3 is 16 residues. The V end lost 5 bases, the J end lost 6 bases, and 23 bases lay between the germline ends. The CDR3 DNA reads as TGTGCCAGCAGTCACCGGCCGGGACACCCAGTCGGCGAGCAGTACTTC. This sequence encodes CASSHRPGHPVGEQYF.

This clonotype was seen ten or more times. The V and J genes are TRBV6-5 and TRBJ2-7, with TRBD1 as a possible D gene (6 bases). CDR1 is MNHEY and CDR2 is SVGAGI in the germline V gene. The CDR3 contains 13 residues. The V end was cut by 2 bases, the J end by 6 bases, with 11 bases between. Written as DNA, the CDR3 is TGTGCCAGCAGTTACACCACAGGGTCCGAGCAGTACTTC. Amino acids: CASSYTTGSEQYF.

This clonotype appeared many times. The chain carries TRBV12-3 or TRBV12-4 and TRBJ1-3, with D possibly matching TRBD1 (6 bases). The CDR3 runs 16 residues. The V and J ends lost 1 base and 2 bases respectively, with 12 bases between them. Here the CDR3 DNA reads TGTGCCAGCAGTTTAGGGGGGGGGCGAACTGGAAACACCATATATTTT. Translation gives CASSLGGGRTGNTIYF.

The rearrangement uses TRBV7-9 and TRBJ1-1; possible D gene TRBD1, 5 bases. V lost 4 bases to trimming and J lost 6 bases, with 12 bases between them. Germline CDR1 SEHNR, CDR2 FQNEAQ (reference sequence). This CDR3 is 13 amino acids long. The CDR3 DNA reads as TGTGCCAGCAGCTCTTTAACGACAGCTGAAGCTTTCTTT. Its translation: CASSSLTTAEAFF.

This clonotype was observed at least ten times. This chain uses TRBV6-1 with TRBJ1-1; D gene uncertain. CDR3 size: 14 residues. Deletions cut 2 bases from V and 3 bases from J, with 10 bases between. From germline, CDR1 is MNHNS and CDR2 SASEGT. Written as DNA, the CDR3 is TGTGCCAGCAGTGAACAGGAAGGATACACTGAAGCTTTCTTT. Encoded protein: CASSEQEGYTEAFF.

The sample holds many counts of this clonotype. The chain has TRBV29-1 and TRBJ1-2, with 8 bases aligning to TRBD1. J gave up 4 bases and V 7 bases, and 8 bases lay outside the gene matches. The CDR3 covers 13 residues. CDR1 and CDR2 from the germline V gene are SQVTM and ANQGSEA. In DNA, the CDR3 is TGCAGCGCCGCCGACAGGGGCAGCTATGGCTACACCTTC. It translates to CSAADRGSYGYTF.

The J gene is TRBJ2-7, the V gene TRBV20-1; TRBD2 matches at 11 bases. In germline, CDR1 is DFQATT, CDR2 SNEGSKA (reference sequence). The CDR3 spans 14 residues. V was pared by 1 base and J by 4 bases, with 3 bases of the junction left unmatched. CDR3 in amino acids: CSARGGLAEYEQYF. As DNA, the CDR3 is TGCAGTGCTAGAGGGGGACTAGCGGAGTACGAGCAGTACTTC.

This clonotype has at least ten counts. This chain links TRBV6-4 with TRBJ1-2; D ambiguous. The CDR3 totals 14 residues. Per the germline V gene, CDR1 is MRHNA and CDR2 is SNTAGT. Trimming removed 0 bases from V and 5 bases from J, with 10 bases in between. In nucleotides, the CDR3 is TGTGCCAGCAGTGACTCGCCAGGCTCTTATGGCTACACCTTC. Translated: CASSDSPGSYGYTF.

This clonotype was seen many times. The chain combines TRBV6-1 with TRBJ2-6; 10 bases are a match to TRBD1. The CDR3 is 17 residues long. Germline V gene sequence: CDR1 MNHNS, CDR2 SASEGT. The junction had 4 bases not matched to a gene; V was cut back by 4 bases and J by 1 base. The CDR3 sequence: CASSGTGGNSGANVLTF. In DNA form, the CDR3 reads TGTGCCAGCAGTGGGACAGGGGGGAATTCTGGGGCCAACGTCCTGACTTTC.

This clonotype was seen ten or more times. The chain employs TRBV24-1 and TRBJ2-5; perhaps TRBD2 as D (6 bases). Deletions cut 5 bases from V and 9 bases from J, with 15 bases between. The CDR3 sequence is 13 residues long. The germline V gene has CDR1 KGHDR and CDR2 SFDVKD. The CDR3 loop reads CATSGGTVDAQYF. The CDR3 bases are TGTGCCACCAGTGGCGGGACCGTAGATGCCCAGTACTTC.

This clonotype was seen many times. The chain couples TRBV27 to TRBJ2-5; D is perhaps TRBD1 or TRBD2 (6 bases each). CDR3 length: 15 amino acids. Looked up from germline, CDR1 is MNHEY and CDR2 is SMNVEV (reference sequence). Trimming removed 5 bases from V and 1 base from J, with 14 bases in between. The CDR3 region has the DNA TGTGCCAGCAGTGACTCGGGGGCAGCCCAAGAGACCCAGTACTTC. Encoded protein: CASSDSGAAQETQYF.